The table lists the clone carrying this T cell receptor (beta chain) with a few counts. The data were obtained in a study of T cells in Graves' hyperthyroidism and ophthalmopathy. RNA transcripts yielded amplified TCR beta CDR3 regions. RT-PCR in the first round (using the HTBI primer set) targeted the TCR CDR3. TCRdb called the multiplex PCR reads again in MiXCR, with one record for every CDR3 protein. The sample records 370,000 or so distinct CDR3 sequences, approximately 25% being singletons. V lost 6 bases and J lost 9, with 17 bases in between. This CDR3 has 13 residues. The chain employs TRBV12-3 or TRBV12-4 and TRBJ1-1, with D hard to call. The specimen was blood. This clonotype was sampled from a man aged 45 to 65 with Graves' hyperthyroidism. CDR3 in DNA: TGTGCCAGCAGCGTCGGGGTCGGCACAAAAGCTTTCTTT. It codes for CASSVGVGTKAFF.